This TCR beta chain was profiled in a study of CD8 T cells in ankylosing spondylitis. General study points: Clones linked to disease, bearing a CD8+ phenotype, were relatively rare in peripheral blood. Matched ankylosing spondylitis synovial fluid reportedly contained a significantly enriched population of disease-linked clones. Reports of some motif variants in reactive arthritis synovial fluid and blood predate this one. What appeared characteristic of ankylosing spondylitis blood was a TCR beta motif of eight highly homologous variants.

V dropped 2 bases and J dropped 1 base, with 8 bases sitting between them. The germline V gene has CDR1 SGHVS and CDR2 FQNEAQ. The CDR3 totals 14 residues. Each TCR beta library was made by quantitative 5'-RACE that incorporated molecular barcodes. MiXCR was run by TCRdb on the 5' RACE reads, yielding one entry per CDR3 protein. The sample consists of around 770,000 distinct CDR3 sequences, around 11% of them appearing once. Concerning this clonotype: The antigen remains unidentified.

This clonotype originated in a male donor with ankylosing spondylitis. This chain links TRBV7-8 with TRBJ1-1; no clear D. The sample was blood, either unsorted or a sorted T cell fraction (not recorded which). Written as DNA, the CDR3 is TGTGCCAGCAGCTTATGGACTGAGAACACTGAAGCTTTCTTT. Protein: CASSLWTENTEAFF.